A single sample is the source of the 15 T cell receptor beta chains below, sequenced in a study of graft-versus-host responses after intestinal transplantation. Sequencing used immunoSEQ multiplex PCR; TCRdb keeps in-frame clones, though not all of them. The sample lists about 120,000 clones, 90% to 95% occurring once. Antigens for these TCRs are unknown. This sample comprised unstimulated CD8+ T cells sorted from spleen or lymph node cells, obtained before intestinal transplant. Source of these receptors: a human donor who received an intestinal transplant.

This chain uses TRBV28 with TRBJ1-1, with a weak D call TRBD1 (5 bases). CDR1 is MDHEN, CDR2 SYDVKM, per germline. The V and J ends lost 6 bases and 2 bases respectively, with 13 bases between them. The CDR3 totals 14 residues. CDR3 bases: TGTGCCAGCAGCTTGGGGGGGGGAAACACTGAAGCTTTCTTT. Encoded protein: CASSLGGGNTEAFF.

For this clone: Other DNA sequences of this sample code for an identical CDR3. The V gene is TRBV9, the J gene TRBJ2-3, with a weak D call TRBD1 (6 bases). V was pared by 0 bases and J by 1 base, with 12 bases between. CDR1 SGDLS and CDR2 YYNGEE come from the germline V gene. The CDR3 runs 16 residues. The CDR3 sequence is CASSVDGGGGTDTQYF. DNA of the CDR3: TGTGCCAGCAGCGTAGATGGGGGCGGAGGCACAGATACGCAGTATTTT.

V usage is TRBV9 and J usage is TRBJ1-1; tentative D call: TRBD1 (6 bases). Deletions cut 0 bases from V and 5 bases from J, with 14 bases between. The CDR3 runs 15 residues. The germline gives CDR1 SGDLS, CDR2 YYNGEE. CDR3 protein: CASSVDGGRGTEAFF. CDR3 nucleotide sequence: TGTGCCAGCAGCGTAGATGGAGGGAGGGGGACTGAAGCTTTCTTT.

The V gene is TRBV15, the J gene TRBJ1-3; TRBD1 agrees at 8 bases. Germline CDR1 is LNHNV and CDR2 is YYDKDF (reference sequence). Trimming at V came to 5 bases and at J to 2 bases, leaving 11 bases not matched to a gene. The CDR3 sequence is 17 residues long. Here the CDR3 reads CATSPHRGSLAGNTIYF. The CDR3 coding sequence is TGTGCCACCAGCCCCCACAGGGGGAGTCTTGCTGGAAACACCATATATTTT.

The rearrangement joins TRBV7-9 to TRBJ2-2; 12 nucleotides match TRBD2. Germline CDR1 is SEHNR and CDR2 is FQNEAQ (reference sequence). This CDR3 has 17 amino acids. The V and J ends lost 5 bases and 3 bases, in that order; junction bases with no gene match: 7. This CDR3 is CASSLRTSGAYTGELFF. The DNA for the CDR3 is TGTGCCAGCAGCCTCAGGACTAGCGGGGCTTACACCGGGGAGCTGTTTTTT.

The chain uses TRBV6-1 and TRBJ2-3; D may be TRBD2 (5 bases). CDR3 length equals 17 residues. V gave up 0 bases and J gave up 2 bases, with 15 bases separating them. Germline V gene sequence: CDR1 MNHNS, CDR2 SASEGT. CDR3 protein: CASSEARTLSDTDTQYF. CDR3 coding DNA: TGTGCCAGCAGTGAAGCCCGGACTCTCTCGGACACAGATACGCAGTATTTT.

V is TRBV7-2 and J is TRBJ1-2; tentative D call: TRBD1 (6 bases). Trimming removed 5 bases from V and 4 bases from J, with 11 bases in between. Germline V lookup: CDR1 SGHTA, CDR2 FQGNSA. The CDR3 is made up of 13 amino acids. The chain's CDR3 is CASSPGTPYGYTF. The CDR3 DNA follows: TGTGCCAGCAGCCCGGGGACACCCTATGGCTACACCTTC.

The chain links TRBV28 to TRBJ2-2, with 11 bases lining up with TRBD1. V was pared by 6 bases and J by 3 bases, with 3 bases of the junction left unmatched. The CDR3 runs 15 residues. CDR1 MDHEN and CDR2 SYDVKM come from the germline V gene. CDR3 region: CASRWDRGYTGELFF. CDR3 bases: TGTGCCAGCAGGTGGGACAGGGGGTACACCGGGGAGCTGTTTTTT. Variable domain in full (rest from reference TRBV28 and TRBJ2-2): DVKVTQSSRYLVKRTGEKVFLECVQDMDHENMFWYRQDPGLGLRLIYFSYDVKMKEKGDIPEGYSVSREKKERFSLILESASTNQTSMYLCASRWDRGYTGELFFGEGSRLTVL.

This sequence joins TRBV19 and TRBJ2-1; the match to TRBD2 covers 7 bases. The CDR3 consists of 17 residues. The germline gives CDR1 LNHDA, CDR2 SQIVND (reference sequence). The junction had 12 bases not matched to a gene; V was cut back by 6 bases and J by 1 base. The CDR3 spells CASRPSRLARSYNEQFF. CDR3 DNA: TGTGCCAGTAGGCCCAGTAGACTAGCTCGTTCCTACAATGAGCAGTTCTTC.

V usage is TRBV4-1 and J usage is TRBJ2-7; 8 bases fit TRBD2. There are 14 residues in the CDR3. The junction had 2 bases not matched to a gene; V was cut back by 0 bases and J by 4 bases. In germline, CDR1 is MGHRA, CDR2 YSYEKL. CDR3 loop: CASSQDSGSYEQYF. CDR3 coding DNA: TGCGCCAGCAGCCAAGACAGCGGGAGTTACGAGCAGTACTTC.

The chain recombines TRBV5-4 with TRBJ2-1; possibly TRBD1 for D (5 bases). The germline CDR1 and CDR2 sequences are SGHNT and YYREEE (reference sequence). The CDR3 extends over 16 amino acids. V dropped 0 bases and J dropped 5 bases, with 15 bases sitting between them. The CDR3 protein is CASSLARAGLDNEQFF. CDR3 in DNA: TGTGCCAGCAGCTTGGCCAGGGCAGGGTTGGACAATGAGCAGTTCTTC.

V gene TRBV27 combines with J gene TRBJ2-7, with 8 bases fitting TRBD2. Germline V gene lookup returns CDR1 MNHEY and CDR2 SMNVEV (reference sequence). The CDR3 is made up of 15 amino acids. Trimming removed 5 bases from V and 0 bases from J; junction bases left unmatched: 6. CDR3 residues: CASSGGGGNSYEQYF. The CDR3, as DNA: TGTGCCAGCAGTGGCGGCGGGGGGAACTCCTACGAGCAGTACTTC.

This clone showed up just a few times. This chain links TRBV6-5 with TRBJ2-2; D not certain. Trimming cost V 2 bases and J 4 bases, with 5 bases left between them. The CDR3 is made up of 13 amino acids. Germline assignment: CDR1 MNHEY and CDR2 SVGAGI. The CDR3: CASSYRSTGELFF. The CDR3 nucleotides are TGTGCCAGCAGTTACCGGAGCACCGGGGAGCTGTTTTTT.

This clone occurred once. V usage is TRBV23-1 and J usage is TRBJ2-4; TRBD1 might be the D (5 bases). TRBV23-1 is flagged as an ORF with uncertain function. The V and J ends lost 4 bases and 3 bases respectively, with 16 bases between them. The CDR3 extends over 16 amino acids. The CDR3 sequence is CASSPQGKVGKNIQYF. For the CDR3, the DNA is TGCGCCAGCAGTCCCCAGGGAAAGGTTGGCAAAAACATTCAGTACTTC.

The chain combines TRBV28 with TRBJ2-7; tentatively, D is TRBD1 or TRBD2 (7 bases each). This CDR3 is built from 14 residues. Trimming took off 6 bases at V and 4 bases at J, with 16 bases between the two ends. Germline assignment: CDR1 MDHEN and CDR2 SYDVKM. CDR3 loop: CASRLGQGGYEQYF. DNA for the CDR3: TGTGCCAGCAGACTCGGGCAGGGGGGGTACGAGCAGTACTTC.